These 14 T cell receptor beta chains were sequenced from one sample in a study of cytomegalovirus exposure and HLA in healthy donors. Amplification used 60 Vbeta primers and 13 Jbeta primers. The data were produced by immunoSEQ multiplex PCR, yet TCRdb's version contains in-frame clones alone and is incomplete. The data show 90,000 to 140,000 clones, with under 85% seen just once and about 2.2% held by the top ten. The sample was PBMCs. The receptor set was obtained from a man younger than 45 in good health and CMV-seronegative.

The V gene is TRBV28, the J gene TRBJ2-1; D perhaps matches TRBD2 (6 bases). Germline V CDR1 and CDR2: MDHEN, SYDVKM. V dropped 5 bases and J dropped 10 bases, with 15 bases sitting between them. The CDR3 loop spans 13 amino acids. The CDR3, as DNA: TGTGCCAGCAGTCACACCAGCGGGCGAGAGCAGTTCTTC. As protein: CASSHTSGREQFF.

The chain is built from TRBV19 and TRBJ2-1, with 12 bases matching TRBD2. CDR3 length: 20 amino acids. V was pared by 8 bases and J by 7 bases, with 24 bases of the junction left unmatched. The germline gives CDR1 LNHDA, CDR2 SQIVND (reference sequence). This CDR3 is CASGPNPGQTTSGSWNEQFF. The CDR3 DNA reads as TGTGCCAGTGGTCCAAATCCGGGACAAACGACTAGCGGGAGTTGGAATGAGCAGTTCTTC.

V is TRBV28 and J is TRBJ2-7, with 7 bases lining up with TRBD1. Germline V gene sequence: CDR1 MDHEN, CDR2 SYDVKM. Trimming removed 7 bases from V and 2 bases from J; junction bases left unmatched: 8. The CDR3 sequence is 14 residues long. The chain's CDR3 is CASNLDRATYEQYF. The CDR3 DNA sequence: TGTGCCAGCAACCTCGACAGGGCGACCTACGAGCAGTACTTC.

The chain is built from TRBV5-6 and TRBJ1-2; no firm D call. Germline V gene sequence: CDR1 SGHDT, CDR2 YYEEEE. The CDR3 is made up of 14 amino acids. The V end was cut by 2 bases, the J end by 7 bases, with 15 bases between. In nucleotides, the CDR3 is TGTGCCAGCAGCTTTCAGGCTCCCTCAGGTGGCTACACCTTC. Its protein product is CASSFQAPSGGYTF.

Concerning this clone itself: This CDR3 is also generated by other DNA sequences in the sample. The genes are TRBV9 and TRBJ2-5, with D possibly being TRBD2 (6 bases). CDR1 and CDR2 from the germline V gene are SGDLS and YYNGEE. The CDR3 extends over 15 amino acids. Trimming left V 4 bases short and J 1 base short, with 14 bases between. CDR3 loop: CASSPLGGSQETQYF. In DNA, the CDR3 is TGTGCCAGCAGCCCCCTCGGGGGTTCCCAAGAGACCCAGTACTTC.

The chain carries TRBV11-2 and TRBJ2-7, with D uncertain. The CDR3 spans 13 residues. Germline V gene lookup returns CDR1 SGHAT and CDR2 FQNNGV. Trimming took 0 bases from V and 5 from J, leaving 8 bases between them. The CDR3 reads CASSLDLANEQYF. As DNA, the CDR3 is TGTGCCAGCAGCTTAGATCTCGCGAACGAGCAGTACTTC.

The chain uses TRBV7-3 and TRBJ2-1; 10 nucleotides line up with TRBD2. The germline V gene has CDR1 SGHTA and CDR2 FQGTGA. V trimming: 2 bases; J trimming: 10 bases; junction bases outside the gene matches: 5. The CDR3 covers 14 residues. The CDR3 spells CASSLLAGVSEQFF. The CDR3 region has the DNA TGTGCCAGCAGCTTACTAGCGGGAGTAAGCGAGCAGTTCTTC.

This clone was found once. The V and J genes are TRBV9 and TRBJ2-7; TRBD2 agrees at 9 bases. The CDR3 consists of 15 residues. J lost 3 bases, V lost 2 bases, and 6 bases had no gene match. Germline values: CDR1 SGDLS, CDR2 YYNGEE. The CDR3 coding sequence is TGTGCCAGCAGCGTTAGCGGGAGTGGCATCTACGAGCAGTACTTC. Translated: CASSVSGSGIYEQYF.

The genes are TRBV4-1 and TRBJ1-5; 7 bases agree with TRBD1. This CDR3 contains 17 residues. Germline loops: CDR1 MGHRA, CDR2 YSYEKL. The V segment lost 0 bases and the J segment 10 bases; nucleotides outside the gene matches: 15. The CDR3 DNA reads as TGCGCCAGCAGCCAAGAATGGGACAGAAACCCCCGTTTTCCCCAGCATTTT. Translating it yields CASSQEWDRNPRFPQHF.

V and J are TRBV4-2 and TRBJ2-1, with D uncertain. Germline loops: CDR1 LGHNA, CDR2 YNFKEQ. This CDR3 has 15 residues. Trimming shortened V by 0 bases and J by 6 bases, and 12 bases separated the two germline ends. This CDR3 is CASSQDVGSPNEQFF. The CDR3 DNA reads TGTGCCAGCAGCCAAGACGTAGGTAGCCCCAATGAGCAGTTCTTC.

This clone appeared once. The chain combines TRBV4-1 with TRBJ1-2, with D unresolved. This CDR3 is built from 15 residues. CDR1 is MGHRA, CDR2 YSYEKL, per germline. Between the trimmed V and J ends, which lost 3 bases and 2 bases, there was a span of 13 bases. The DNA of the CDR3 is TGCGCCAGCAGCCATAATTGGGAGTCCAACTATGGCTACACCTTC. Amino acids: CASSHNWESNYGYTF.

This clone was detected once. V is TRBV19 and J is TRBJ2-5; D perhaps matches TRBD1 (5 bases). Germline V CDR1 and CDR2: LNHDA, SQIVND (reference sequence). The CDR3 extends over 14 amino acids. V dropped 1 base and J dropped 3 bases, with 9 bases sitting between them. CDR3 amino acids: CASSIGSGKETQYF. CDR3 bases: TGTGCCAGTAGTATAGGGTCAGGGAAAGAGACCCAGTACTTC.

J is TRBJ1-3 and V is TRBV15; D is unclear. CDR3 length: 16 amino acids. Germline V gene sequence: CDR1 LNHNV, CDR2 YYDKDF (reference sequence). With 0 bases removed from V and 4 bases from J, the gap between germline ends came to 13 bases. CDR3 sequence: CATSRDQAGSGNTIYF. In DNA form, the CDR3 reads TGTGCCACCAGCAGAGATCAAGCGGGCAGCGGAAACACCATATATTTT.

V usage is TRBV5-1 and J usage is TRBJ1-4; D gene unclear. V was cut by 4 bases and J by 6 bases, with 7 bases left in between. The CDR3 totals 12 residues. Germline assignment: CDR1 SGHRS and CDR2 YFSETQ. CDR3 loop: CASSQEDEKLFF. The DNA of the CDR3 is TGCGCCAGCAGCCAGGAAGATGAAAAACTGTTTTTT. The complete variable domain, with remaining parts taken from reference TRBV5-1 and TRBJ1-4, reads KAGVTQTPRYLIKTRGQQVTLSCSPISGHRSVSWYQQTPGQGLQFLFEYFSETQRNKGNFPGRFSGRQFSNSRSEMNVSTLELGDSALYLCASSQEDEKLFFGSGTQLSVL.